The 9 T cell receptor beta chains below all came from one sample that was sequenced in a study of shared clonotypes between healthy human individuals (dated by TCRdb to 2020 to 2022). Receptor amplification or capture employed the immunoSEQ multiplex PCR assay. This is the immuneACCESS table as TCRdb keeps it, with only in-frame sequences that have V and J called. A part of the clones is gone; compared with another copy, unresolved V genes explain less than half, and the rest is unexplained. This sample lists around 2,000,000 clones; 95% were detected once. Roughly 0.13% of the sample rests with the top ten. Sequenced: naive CD4+ T cells sorted from blood. This specimen's cell subset or site label, per the study, means: CD45RA+ positively selected. The source of these receptors is a man aged 18 to 29 in good health.

A single count supports this clone. The chain uses TRBV5-6 and TRBJ1-2, with 7 bases aligning to TRBD1. The germline gives CDR1 SGHDT, CDR2 YYEEEE. This CDR3 has 15 residues. V lost 0 bases to trimming and J lost 4 bases; unmatched junction nucleotides: 6. The CDR3 protein is CASSLGQGGVYGYTF. The CDR3 DNA is TGTGCCAGCAGCTTGGGACAGGGAGGGGTCTATGGCTACACCTTC.

The gene calls are TRBV5-1 and TRBJ2-5, with 7 bases that match TRBD1. The CDR3 is 13 amino acids. V shed 4 bases, J shed 3 bases, and the junction held 3 bases outside the gene matches. Per the germline V gene, CDR1 is SGHRS and CDR2 is YFSETQ. Written as DNA, the CDR3 is TGCGCCAGCAGCATTGGACAGGAAGAGACCCAGTACTTC. This codes for CASSIGQEETQYF. Looking up the rest from reference TRBV5-1 and TRBJ2-5 gives the full variable domain: KAGVTQTPRYLIKTRGQQVTLSCSPISGHRSVSWYQQTPGQGLQFLFEYFSETQRNKGNFPGRFSGRQFSNSRSEMNVSTLELGDSALYLCASSIGQEETQYFGPGTRLLVL.

This chain joins TRBV6-4 and TRBJ2-7; TRBD2 aligns across 11 bases. Germline V CDR1 and CDR2: MRHNA, SNTAGT. V was clipped by 4 bases and J by 6 bases; unmatched bases: 8. There are 15 residues in the CDR3. CDR3: CASSASILAGAEQYF. As DNA, the CDR3 is TGTGCCAGCAGTGCCTCTATACTAGCGGGAGCCGAGCAGTACTTC.

The chain employs TRBV5-1 and TRBJ2-5; the D gene could be TRBD1 or TRBD2 (5 bases each). The CDR3 is made up of 14 amino acids. Germline V gene lookup returns CDR1 SGHRS and CDR2 YFSETQ. V was trimmed by 3 bases and J by 1 base, leaving 10 bases between them. The chain's CDR3 is CASSSGRFQETQYF. Here the CDR3 DNA reads TGCGCCAGCAGCTCGGGACGTTTCCAAGAGACCCAGTACTTC. The entire variable domain, with the rest obtained from reference TRBV5-1 and TRBJ2-5, is as follows: KAGVTQTPRYLIKTRGQQVTLSCSPISGHRSVSWYQQTPGQGLQFLFEYFSETQRNKGNFPGRFSGRQFSNSRSEMNVSTLELGDSALYLCASSSGRFQETQYFGPGTRLLVL.

This clone has just one count. The chain recombines TRBV6-1 with TRBJ1-2, with D possibly TRBD1 on 5 matching bases. CDR1 and CDR2 (germline): MNHNS, SASEGT. The CDR3 length is 14 residues. The V and J ends lost 3 bases and 2 bases respectively, with 10 bases between them. In nucleotides, the CDR3 is TGTGCCAGCAGTGAGGACATTCGGAACTATGGCTACACCTTC. Its translation: CASSEDIRNYGYTF.

The rearrangement uses TRBV2 and TRBJ1-1; D gene unclear. CDR1 and CDR2 (germline): SNHLY, FYNNEI. V was cut by 9 bases and J by 6 bases, with 8 bases left in between. This CDR3 contains 10 residues. CDR3 sequence: CASGWAEAFF. CDR3 bases: TGTGCCAGTGGGTGGGCTGAAGCTTTCTTT.

The chain has TRBV12-5 and TRBJ1-1; weak D call: TRBD1 (5 bases). The CDR3 is 13 residues long. The germline V gene has CDR1 LGHNT and CDR2 FRNRAP. V was trimmed by 2 bases and J by 8 bases, leaving 12 bases between them. CDR3 DNA sequence: TGTGCTAGTGGTTTGCCCCCGGGGGGAGAAGCTTTCTTT. Its protein product is CASGLPPGGEAFF.

V is TRBV9 and J is TRBJ2-1, with 8 bases matching TRBD2. CDR3 length equals 14 residues. Per the germline V gene, CDR1 is SGDLS and CDR2 is YYNGEE. The V and J ends lost 2 bases and 9 bases, in that order; junction bases with no gene match: 7. The CDR3 region is CASSVDGGAREQFF. The DNA of the CDR3 is TGTGCCAGCAGCGTTGACGGGGGGGCACGTGAGCAGTTCTTC.

The rearrangement joins TRBV5-6 to TRBJ2-1, with TRBD2 identical over 9 bases. This CDR3 spans 15 amino acids. Germline CDR1 SGHDT, CDR2 YYEEEE. J was trimmed by 5 bases and V by 4 bases; bases with no gene match: 7. CDR3 residues: CASSLSGRYNNEQFF. Written as DNA, the CDR3 is TGTGCCAGCAGCCTTAGCGGGAGATATAACAATGAGCAGTTCTTC.